One sample yielded the 5 T cell receptor beta chains listed below, sequenced in a study of T cells in Graves' hyperthyroidism and ophthalmopathy. RNA transcripts were the template for amplifying TCR beta CDR3 regions. Researchers ran a first-round RT-PCR on the TCR CDR3 using the HTBI primer set. TCRdb itself ran the multiplex PCR reads through MiXCR, one entry per CDR3 protein. The sample includes approximately 260,000 distinct CDR3 sequences, around 15% of them seen just once. What was sequenced was blood. Receptors originate from a woman aged 50 to 65 with Graves' hyperthyroidism that later progressed to Graves' ophthalmopathy.

This clonotype was picked up many times. The rearrangement links TRBV2 to TRBJ2-4, with D hard to call. The germline V and J ends were trimmed by 6 bases and 5 bases, with 17 bases remaining between them. The CDR3 length is 15 residues. The V gene's germline CDR1 is SNHLY and CDR2 FYNNEI. This chain's CDR3 is CASSDTPGPQNIQYF. The CDR3 nucleotides are TGTGCCAGCAGCGACACCCCCGGCCCTCAAAACATTCAGTACTTC.

The chain has TRBV28 and TRBJ1-2; TRBD1 aligns across 11 bases. The CDR3 runs 16 residues. The V segment lost 7 bases and the J segment 4 bases; nucleotides outside the gene matches: 11. Germline lookup yields CDR1 MDHEN and CDR2 SYDVKM. Here the CDR3 reads CASTRDRGDAFYGYTF. CDR3 bases: TGTGCCAGCACCAGGGACAGGGGGGACGCCTTCTATGGCTACACCTTC.

This clonotype has at least ten counts. The chain joins TRBV2 to TRBJ2-2, with D perhaps matching TRBD1 or TRBD2 (5 bases each). The CDR3 is 16 amino acids. The germline V and J ends were trimmed by 2 bases and 1 base, with 11 bases remaining between them. The germline CDR1 and CDR2 sequences are SNHLY and FYNNEI. The DNA of the CDR3 is TGTGCCAGCAGTGAACCTGGTGGGGGGAACACCGGGGAGCTGTTTTTT. Its protein product is CASSEPGGGNTGELFF.

This clonotype was seen ten or more times. The chain is built from TRBV28 and TRBJ2-1; no firm D call. The CDR3 length is 11 residues. The germline V gene has CDR1 MDHEN and CDR2 SYDVKM. Trimming left V 6 bases short and J 3 bases short, with 3 bases between. CDR3 nucleotide sequence: TGTGCCAGCAGGGACTACAATGAGCAGTTCTTC. Protein: CASRDYNEQFF.

This clonotype was observed at least ten times. This chain uses TRBV7-9 with TRBJ2-1, with TRBD2 as a possible D gene (6 bases). The CDR3 loop spans 16 amino acids. CDR1 SEHNR and CDR2 FQNEAQ come from the germline V gene (reference sequence). With 4 bases removed from V and 6 bases from J, the gap between germline ends came to 19 bases. CDR3 sequence (DNA): TGTGCCAGCAGCTCTACCAGGGACTTGCTTTCCAATGAGCAGTTCTTC. Protein sequence: CASSSTRDLLSNEQFF.